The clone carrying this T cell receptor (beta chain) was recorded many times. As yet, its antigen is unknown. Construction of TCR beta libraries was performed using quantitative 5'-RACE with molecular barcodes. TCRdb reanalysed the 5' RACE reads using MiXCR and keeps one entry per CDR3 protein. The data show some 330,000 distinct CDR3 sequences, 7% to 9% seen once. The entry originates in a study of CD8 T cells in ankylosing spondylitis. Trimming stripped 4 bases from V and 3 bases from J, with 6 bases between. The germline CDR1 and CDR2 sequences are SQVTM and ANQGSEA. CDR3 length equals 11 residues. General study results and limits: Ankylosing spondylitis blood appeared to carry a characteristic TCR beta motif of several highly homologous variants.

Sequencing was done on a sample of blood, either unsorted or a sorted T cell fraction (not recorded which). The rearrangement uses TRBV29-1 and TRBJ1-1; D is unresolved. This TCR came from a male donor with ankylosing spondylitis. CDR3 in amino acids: CSVARDTEAFF. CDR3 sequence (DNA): TGCAGCGTTGCTCGGGACACTGAAGCTTTCTTT.